A selection of T cell receptor beta chains follows, all from one sample in a study of cytomegalovirus exposure and HLA in healthy donors. The method was immunoSEQ multiplex PCR; TCRdb's version includes in-frame clones alone and lacks a portion of them. The sample contains about 270,000 clones, more than 55% of which appear only once. Sequences were obtained from PBMCs. The receptors stem from a female donor in good health and CMV-seronegative. Both conserved end residues are part of each CDR3. A D gene is named only where the DNA matches it firmly. Where a row states a size, it is once, few, many or the class of an expanded clone; other rows omit it.

v_call	d_call	clone_size	j_call	cdr3_aa	cdr3_nt
TRBV7-6	.	.	TRBJ2-7	CASSLTRVTYEQYF	TGTGCCAGCAGCCTCACCAGGGTCACCTACGAGCAGTACTTC
TRBV27	TRBD1	.	TRBJ1-4	CASSLGTGMTNEKLFF	TGTGCCAGCAGTTTAGGGACAGGGATGACTAATGAAAAACTGTTTTTT
TRBV7-7	TRBD2	.	TRBJ2-2	CASSLVPSGTTGELFF	TGTGCTAGCAGCTTAGTTCCTAGCGGGACCACCGGGGAGCTGTTTTTT
TRBV11-2	.	few	TRBJ2-3	CASSSSWSGGTDTQYF	TGTGCCAGCAGCTCCTCTTGGAGCGGAGGCACAGATACGCAGTATTTT
TRBV7-9	.	.	TRBJ1-1	CASSSLGENTEAFF	TGTGCCAGCAGCTCCTTAGGGGAGAACACTGAAGCTTTCTTT
TRBV5-8	.	few	TRBJ1-1	CASSLVMGAGNTEAFF	TGTGCCAGCAGCTTAGTGATGGGGGCCGGGAACACTGAAGCTTTCTTT
TRBV5-4	TRBD1	.	TRBJ1-1	CASSFLTGLYTEAFF	TGTGCCAGCAGCTTCCTGACAGGGCTATACACTGAAGCTTTCTTT
TRBV5-6	TRBD1	once	TRBJ2-7	CASSLGQGSVYYEQYF	TGTGCCAGCAGCTTGGGACAGGGAAGTGTCTACTACGAGCAGTACTTC
TRBV20-1	.	.	TRBJ2-7	CSASNHEQYF	TGCAGTGCTTCTAACCACGAGCAGTACTTC
TRBV27	TRBD2	.	TRBJ2-1	CASSLTSGNINEQFF	TGTGCCAGCAGTCTGACTAGCGGGAATATAAATGAGCAGTTCTTC
TRBV29-1	.	.	TRBJ2-3	CSAAPGGTDTQYF	TGCAGCGCTGCTCCGGGAGGCACAGATACGCAGTATTTT
TRBV9	TRBD2	.	TRBJ2-1	CASSVRLAGGYNEQFF	TGTGCCAGCAGCGTAAGACTAGCGGGAGGGTACAATGAGCAGTTCTTC
TRBV7-2	.	.	TRBJ2-1	CASSSRGGNEQFF	TGTGCCAGCAGCTCTAGAGGGGGAAATGAGCAGTTCTTC
TRBV30	TRBD2	once	TRBJ2-7	CAWRPLAGEGYEQYF	TGTGCCTGGAGACCACTAGCGGGAGAAGGGTACGAGCAGTACTTC
TRBV28	TRBD2	few	TRBJ2-7	CASSPLTSQYEQYF	TGTGCCAGCAGTCCCTTGACTAGCCAATACGAGCAGTACTTC
TRBV7-9	TRBD1	.	TRBJ2-7	CASMGQASYEQYF	TGTGCCAGCATGGGACAGGCAAGCTACGAGCAGTACTTC
TRBV20-1	.	few	TRBJ2-3	CSARDSDTQYF	TGCAGTGCTAGAGACTCCGATACGCAGTATTTT
TRBV7-5	.	.	TRBJ2-7	CARSLYDPYNFYEQYF	TGTGCCAGAAGCTTATATGATCCGTATAACTTCTACGAGCAGTACTTC
TRBV6-5	TRBD1	few	TRBJ1-1	CASSSRDRGAEAFF	TGTGCCAGCAGTTCCCGGGACAGGGGCGCTGAAGCTTTCTTT
TRBV1	.	.	TRBJ2-1	CTSSPGTSGRAYNEQFF	TGCACCAGCAGCCCTGGGACTAGCGGGAGGGCCTACAATGAGCAGTTCTTC
TRBV27	TRBD2	.	TRBJ2-1	CASSFRTSADNEQFF	TGTGCCAGCAGCTTCCGGACTAGCGCAGACAATGAGCAGTTCTTC
TRBV19	.	.	TRBJ2-1	CASSETVDNEQFF	TGTGCCAGTAGTGAGACAGTAGACAATGAGCAGTTCTTC
TRBV10-3	TRBD1	.	TRBJ2-7	CAISDRGYEQYF	TGTGCCATCAGTGACAGGGGGTACGAGCAGTACTTC
TRBV9	.	.	TRBJ2-3	CASSVVSTNTDTQYF	TGTGCCAGCAGCGTAGTTTCTACGAACACAGATACGCAGTATTTT
TRBV5-6	TRBD2	.	TRBJ2-1	CASSPFAGGHNEQFF	TGTGCCAGCAGCCCTTTCGCGGGAGGTCACAATGAGCAGTTCTTC
TRBV6-1	.	.	TRBJ1-2	CASQFLTGNYGYTF	TGTGCCAGCCAATTCTTAACAGGAAACTATGGCTACACCTTC
TRBV5-5	.	.	TRBJ2-7	CASSLQGHSYEQYF	TGTGCCAGCAGCTTGCAGGGACACTCCTACGAGCAGTACTTC
TRBV7-9	.	.	TRBJ2-7	CASSLSYRDEQYF	TGTGCCAGCAGCTTATCCTACAGGGACGAGCAGTACTTC
TRBV9	.	.	TRBJ1-2	CASSVEGTDSSYGYTF	TGTGCCAGCAGCGTAGAGGGGACGGACAGTTCCTATGGCTACACCTTC
TRBV11-2	.	once	TRBJ2-5	CASSSPGGRQGTQYF	TGTGCCAGCAGCTCGCCGGGGGGCCGCCAAGGGACCCAGTACTTC
TRBV11-2	.	.	TRBJ1-3	CASSFEVARNTIYF	TGTGCCAGCAGCTTTGAGGTCGCCAGAAACACCATATATTTT
TRBV28	TRBD1	once	TRBJ2-2	CASSPYDRATGELFF	TGTGCCAGCAGTCCCTATGACAGGGCTACCGGGGAGCTGTTTTTT
TRBV5-4	TRBD1	.	TRBJ2-6	CASSAGQGNAGANVLTF	TGTGCCAGCAGCGCCGGACAGGGGAATGCTGGGGCCAACGTCCTGACTTTC
TRBV4-2	.	.	TRBJ1-1	CASSQIWWGGAEAFF	TGTGCCAGCAGCCAAATCTGGTGGGGAGGAGCTGAAGCTTTCTTT
TRBV11-2	.	.	TRBJ2-1	CASSGGASYNEQFF	TGTGCCAGCAGCGGGGGCGCGTCCTACAATGAGCAGTTCTTC
TRBV6-5	TRBD2	.	TRBJ2-1	CASRERESHNEQFF	TGTGCCAGCAGGGAGCGGGAGTCTCACAATGAGCAGTTCTTC
TRBV7-9	.	.	TRBJ2-7	CASSPVPGHSYEQYF	TGTGCCAGCAGCCCCGTCCCGGGTCACTCCTACGAGCAGTACTTC
TRBV6-1	TRBD1	.	TRBJ2-5	CASTGKGTGSKTQYF	TGTGCCAGCACAGGTAAAGGGACAGGGAGTAAGACCCAGTACTTC
TRBV28	TRBD1	few	TRBJ1-4	CASSSQGAANEKLFF	TGTGCCAGCAGTTCACAGGGGGCGGCTAATGAAAAACTGTTTTTT
TRBV11-3	TRBD2	.	TRBJ2-1	CASSFSSGRGDSNEQFF	TGTGCCAGCAGCTTTAGTAGCGGGAGGGGGGATAGCAATGAGCAGTTCTTC
TRBV11-2	TRBD2	.	TRBJ2-5	CASRGSGRGETQYF	TGTGCCAGCAGAGGAAGCGGGAGAGGTGAGACCCAGTACTTC
TRBV23-1	.	few	TRBJ2-5	CASSHSPDRNRSQETQYF	TGCGCCAGCAGTCATTCCCCCGACAGAAACAGGTCCCAAGAGACCCAGTACTTC
TRBV12-5	.	few	TRBJ2-7	CASGSGIGEQYF	TGTGCTAGTGGTTCGGGGATCGGCGAGCAGTACTTC
TRBV13	TRBD2	.	TRBJ2-5	CASSLGGASGSWETQYF	TGTGCCAGCAGCTTAGGAGGGGCTAGCGGGAGTTGGGAGACCCAGTACTTC
TRBV7-3	TRBD2	.	TRBJ2-7	CASSLLAGPPYEQYF	TGTGCCAGCAGCCTCCTAGCGGGGCCACCCTACGAGCAGTACTTC
TRBV10-3	TRBD1	.	TRBJ1-6	CAIRTGDDNSPLHF	TGTGCCATAAGGACAGGGGACGATAATTCACCCCTCCACTTT
TRBV15	TRBD2	.	TRBJ2-7	CATSRGGATSGSYEQYF	TGTGCCACCAGCAGGGGGGGGGCGACTAGCGGGAGCTACGAGCAGTACTTC
TRBV6-1	TRBD2	.	TRBJ2-7	CASSEFILSLAATYEQYF	TGTGCCAGCAGTGAATTCATCCTTAGTCTAGCGGCGACCTACGAGCAGTACTTC
TRBV7-9	.	.	TRBJ1-2	CASSAAVYGYTF	TGTGCCAGCAGCGCGGCGGTCTATGGCTACACCTTC
TRBV7-7	TRBD2	.	TRBJ2-4	CASSPGRGGNIQYF	TGTGCCAGCAGCCCCGGACGGGGGGGAAACATTCAGTACTTC
TRBV5-6	TRBD1	.	TRBJ1-5	CASSLRQGTYSNQPQHF	TGTGCCAGCAGCTTGAGACAGGGGACATATAGCAATCAGCCCCAGCATTTT
TRBV19	TRBD2	.	TRBJ2-1	CASSILASGNEQFF	TGTGCCAGTAGTATATTGGCTAGCGGCAATGAGCAGTTCTTC
TRBV25-1	TRBD1	.	TRBJ2-5	CASSDSLGQGGGGETQYF	TGTGCCAGCAGTGACTCCTTGGGACAGGGTGGAGGTGGAGAGACCCAGTACTTC
TRBV29-1	TRBD2	.	TRBJ2-5	CSPKRGKAETQYF	TGCAGTCCGAAGCGGGGGAAGGCGGAGACCCAGTACTTC
TRBV6-5	TRBD2	.	TRBJ2-1	CASSTGTSGSYEQFF	TGTGCCAGCAGCACCGGGACTAGCGGGAGTTATGAGCAGTTCTTC
TRBV5-1	.	once	TRBJ2-7	CASSLVLDSYEQYF	TGCGCCAGCAGCTTGGTTTTAGACAGCTACGAGCAGTACTTC
TRBV2	TRBD2	.	TRBJ2-1	CASSGGPRTSFYEQFF	TGTGCCAGCAGTGGGGGCCCCCGGACTAGCTTCTATGAGCAGTTCTTC
TRBV25-1	.	.	TRBJ1-5	CASSPGWNQPQHF	TGTGCCAGTAGCCCGGGGTGGAATCAGCCCCAGCATTTT
TRBV27	.	.	TRBJ2-1	CASSSLGGSYNEQFF	TGTGCCAGCAGTTCGTTAGGGGGCTCCTACAATGAGCAGTTCTTC
TRBV2	.	.	TRBJ1-5	CASSGLESNQPQHF	TGTGCCAGCAGTGGACTCGAGAGCAATCAGCCCCAGCATTTT